A single sample is the source of the 26 T cell receptor beta chains below, sequenced in a study of T cells expressing NK-cell markers. Following a re-call of the 5' RACE reads, TCRdb has one entry per CDR3 protein and lacks DNA. The specimen's table records 400,000 to 450,000 distinct CDR3 sequences. Specimen: blood T cells: a sorted CD56 or NKG2C T cell subset, CD4+ or CD8+ T cells, or bulk PBMC T cells (not recorded which). The receptors originated from a woman between 18 and 70 years old in good health.

The V gene is TRBV10-3, the J gene TRBJ2-7; TCRdb's D call of TRBD1 is untestable without DNA. The germline gives CDR1 ENHRY, CDR2 SYGVKD. The CDR3 contains 14 residues. The CDR3 is CAISELREKGEQYF.

The J gene is TRBJ2-3, the V gene TRBV12-3 or TRBV12-4. The CDR3 runs 16 residues. The CDR3 reads CASSQLHPSSTDTQYF.

The chain carries TRBV19 and TRBJ1-5. Germline-derived CDR1 and CDR2 are LNHDA and SQIVND (reference sequence). CDR3 length: 12 residues. CDR3 residues: CASSIGQQPQHF.

The chain's CDR3 is CASSTTPGETQYF. The chain joins TRBV7-8 to TRBJ2-5. CDR3 length: 13 amino acids. Germline V gene lookup returns CDR1 SGHVS and CDR2 FQNEAQ.

The chain uses TRBV6-4 and TRBJ2-1. The CDR3 spans 13 residues. In germline, CDR1 is MRHNA, CDR2 SNTAGT. CDR3: CASSISPYNEQFF.

This rearrangement joins TRBV10-3 to TRBJ2-1; TCRdb's D call, TRBD1, is unchecked because there is no DNA. The germline V gene has CDR1 ENHRY and CDR2 SYGVKD. This CDR3 spans 15 amino acids. This CDR3 is CAISDPGQGYNEQFF.

The chain uses TRBV5-4 and TRBJ1-1; checking the TCRdb D call of TRBD1 is not possible without DNA. The germline CDR1 and CDR2 sequences are SGHNT and YYREEE (reference sequence). The CDR3 extends over 16 amino acids. This chain's CDR3 is CASSLPGRGSNTEAFF.

The chain couples TRBV19 to TRBJ2-1; TCRdb names TRBD2, which stays unverified in the absence of DNA. This CDR3 is built from 15 residues. From germline, CDR1 is LNHDA and CDR2 SQIVND (reference sequence). This CDR3 reads CASSMGSGRLYEQFF.

The chain carries TRBV27 and TRBJ1-1; TCRdb designates TRBD1, a call that cannot be tested without DNA. CDR1 MNHEY and CDR2 SMNVEV come from the germline V gene (reference sequence). This CDR3 contains 15 residues. CDR3 amino acids: CASSLKRGINTEAFF.

The J gene is TRBJ2-1, the V gene TRBV20-1; TCRdb returns TRBD1, unconfirmable since there is no DNA. The CDR3 runs 13 residues. The germline V gene encodes CDR1 DFQATT and CDR2 SNEGSKA (reference sequence). The CDR3: CSLLGVANNEQFF.

The chain has TRBV27 and TRBJ2-5; the TRBD1 assignment by TCRdb is unverifiable without DNA. Looked up from germline, CDR1 is MNHEY and CDR2 is SMNVEV (reference sequence). CDR3 length equals 14 residues. This CDR3 is CASSVIGGHETQYF.

The chain links TRBV20-1 to TRBJ1-1. Per germline, CDR1 DFQATT and CDR2 SNEGSKA (reference sequence). The CDR3 is 15 amino acids. This CDR3 is CSANPLRGRSTEAFF.

The rearrangement joins TRBV7-8 to TRBJ2-7; with no DNA, the TCRdb D assignment of TRBD2 cannot be verified. The CDR3 loop spans 14 amino acids. CDR1 and CDR2 (germline): SGHVS, FQNEAQ. The chain's CDR3 is CASSPRDSRYEQYF.

J is TRBJ1-1 and V is TRBV12-3 or TRBV12-4; TCRdb designates TRBD1, a call that cannot be tested without DNA. There are 15 residues in the CDR3. The CDR3 region is CASTQETGLNTEAFF.

The chain uses TRBV4-2 and TRBJ2-1. The CDR3 contains 13 residues. Germline loops: CDR1 LGHNA, CDR2 YNFKEQ. CDR3 loop: CASSQDRGVAQFF.

The chain employs TRBV2 and TRBJ2-5; the D gene TCRdb calls, TRBD1, cannot be checked with no DNA. Per the germline V gene, CDR1 is SNHLY and CDR2 is FYNNEI. The CDR3 covers 14 residues. The CDR3 spells CASSEVREQETQYF.

This CDR3 reads CASSPPGGPYNEQFF. This sequence joins TRBV7-9 and TRBJ2-1; the D call from TCRdb, TRBD1, cannot be confirmed without DNA. Germline-derived CDR1 and CDR2 are SEHNR and FQNEAQ (reference sequence). This CDR3 region has 15 residues. The variable domain in full, with the rest retrieved from reference TRBV7-9 and TRBJ2-1, is DTGVSQNPRHKITKRGQNVTFRCDPISEHNRLYWYRQTLGQGPEFLTYFQNEAQLEKSRLLSDRFSAERPKGSFSTLEIQRTEQGDSAMYLCASSPPGGPYNEQFFGPGTRLTVL.

The gene calls are TRBV19 and TRBJ1-2; the D call from TCRdb, TRBD1, cannot be confirmed without DNA. Germline-derived CDR1 and CDR2 are LNHDA and SQIVND (reference sequence). CDR3 length: 16 residues. CDR3 sequence reads: CASSISGRGFNYGYTF.

The chain recombines TRBV3-1 with TRBJ2-3; the D call from TCRdb, TRBD1, cannot be confirmed without DNA. Germline V gene lookup returns CDR1 LGHDT and CDR2 YNNKEL (reference sequence). This CDR3 spans 18 amino acids. CDR3 protein: CASSQDLGGGTAPDTQYF.

The rearrangement links TRBV28 to TRBJ2-3; TCRdb returns TRBD2, unconfirmable since there is no DNA. The CDR3 covers 18 residues. In germline, CDR1 is MDHEN, CDR2 SYDVKM. Here the CDR3 reads CASSLSSGLAFSTDTQYF.

The genes are TRBV24-1 and TRBJ2-6; TCRdb returns TRBD2, unconfirmable since there is no DNA. The CDR3 has 13 residues. From germline, CDR1 is KGHDR and CDR2 SFDVKD. The chain's CDR3 is CATKGVGANVLTF.

The chain couples TRBV6-2 or TRBV6-3 to TRBJ1-2. The CDR3 runs 15 residues. Germline V gene data show CDR1 as MNHEY and CDR2 as SVGEGT. Here the CDR3 reads CASSYTLPSGVGYTF.

The chain joins TRBV20-1 to TRBJ2-3; TCRdb indicates TRBD2, and absent DNA this call remains unverified. The CDR3 is 17 amino acids. Germline assignment: CDR1 DFQATT and CDR2 SNEGSKA (reference sequence). CDR3 residues: CSARDPLAGRGTDTQYF.

The V gene is TRBV11-2, the J gene TRBJ2-1; TCRdb indicates TRBD1, and absent DNA this call remains unverified. CDR3 length: 18 residues. Germline CDR1 reads SGHAT; CDR2 reads FQNNGV. The CDR3 is CASSLDEDRGIRNNEQFF.

This rearrangement joins TRBV18 to TRBJ2-3; TCRdb proposes TRBD1, but this gene call is untestable without DNA. The CDR3 spans 14 residues. Germline CDR1 is KGHSH and CDR2 is LQKENI. This CDR3 is CASSRGKAADTQYF.

The chain's CDR3 is CASSQDLTRRDRGDEQYF. V gene TRBV4-3 combines with J gene TRBJ2-7; TCRdb lists TRBD1, though no DNA is available to test this call. Germline CDR1 and CDR2: LGHNA and YSLEER. The CDR3 spans 18 residues.